The source of this T cell receptor (beta chain) is a study of T cells in localized non-small cell lung cancer. The CDR3 is 16 residues long. V was cut by 5 bases and J by 4 bases, with 21 bases left in between. The germline gives CDR1 SGDLS, CDR2 YYNGEE. General study results and limits: Appearing in adjacent lung were a median 57 of the top 100 tumor clones.

Measured with immunoSEQ multiplex PCR; TCRdb has only the in-frame clones, and not every one. The top ten hold approximately 10% of the sample, which has 5,000 to 6,500 clones, approximately 40% seen once. This clone is termed medium-sized. Its antigen remains unknown. The receptor comes from a woman aged 35 to 75 with stage II squamous cell lung carcinoma. This specimen was lung tumor tissue, taken before any cancer treatment. The gene calls are TRBV9 and TRBJ1-2; a weak D match, TRBD1 (5 bases). CDR3 DNA sequence: TGTGCCAGCAGTGCGGACTCCAGTTTCGGGGGCTATGGCTACACCTTC. Its translation is CASSADSSFGGYGYTF. Using reference TRBV9 and TRBJ1-2 for the parts outside the CDR3, the full variable domain is DSGVTQTPKHLITATGQRVTLRCSPRSGDLSVYWYQQSLDQGLQFLIQYYNGEERAKGNILERFSAQQFPDLHSELNLSSLELGDSALYFCASSADSSFGGYGYTFGSGTRLTVV.